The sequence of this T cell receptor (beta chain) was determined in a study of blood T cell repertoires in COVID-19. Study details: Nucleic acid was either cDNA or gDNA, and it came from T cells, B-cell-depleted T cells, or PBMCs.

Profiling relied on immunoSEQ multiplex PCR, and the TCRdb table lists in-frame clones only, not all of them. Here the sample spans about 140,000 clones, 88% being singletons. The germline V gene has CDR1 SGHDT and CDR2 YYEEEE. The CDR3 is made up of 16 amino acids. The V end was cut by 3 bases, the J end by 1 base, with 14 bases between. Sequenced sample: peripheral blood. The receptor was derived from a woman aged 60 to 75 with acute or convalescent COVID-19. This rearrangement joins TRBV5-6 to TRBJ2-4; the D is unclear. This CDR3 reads CASSSLKQMAKNIQYF. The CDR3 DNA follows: TGTGCCAGCAGCTCTCTGAAACAGATGGCCAAAAACATTCAGTACTTC.